These 27 T cell receptor beta chains originate from one sample sequenced in a study of blood T cells in healthy people across ages. Sample-barcoded 5' priming and a J-beta primer mix drove a second PCR of about 6 to 12 cycles. TCRdb independently ran MiXCR on the 5' RACE reads; one entry per CDR3 protein. This sample has about a million distinct CDR3 sequences; approximately 49% occur once, and the top ten carry under 15%. The sample comprised blood. These receptors came from a man aged 30-40 years in good health.

The J gene is TRBJ1-5, the V gene TRBV12-3 or TRBV12-4, with 8 nucleotides matching TRBD1. The length of the CDR3 is 20 residues. V trimming: 5 bases; J trimming: 5 bases; junction bases outside the gene matches: 23. CDR3 sequence: CASSPPRGRIGHSTYQPQHF. CDR3 DNA sequence: TGTGCCAGCAGTCCCCCCAGGGGGCGAATTGGTCACTCTACCTATCAGCCCCAGCATTTT.

A single count supports this clonotype. The V call is TRBV10-3, the J call TRBJ2-3; a weak D match, TRBD2 (6 bases). CDR3 length: 12 residues. The germline CDR1 and CDR2 sequences are ENHRY and SYGVKD. V gave up 10 bases and J gave up 6 bases, with 14 bases separating them. CDR3 protein: CATRLVRDTQYF. CDR3 sequence (DNA): TGTGCCACCCGACTAGTACGTGATACGCAGTATTTT.

The J gene is TRBJ2-4, the V gene TRBV6-5; D unclear. The last part of the DNA fits TRBJ2-7 better; the J call may be wrong. Germline V gene lookup returns CDR1 MNHEY and CDR2 SVGAGI. The CDR3 length is 14 residues. In DNA, the CDR3 is TGTGCCAGCAGTGACAAGGGCAGTAACTACGAGCAGTACTTC. Translating it yields CASSDKGSNYEQYF.

This chain connects TRBV29-1 to TRBJ2-5; the D is unclear. The germline V and J ends were trimmed by 3 bases and 3 bases, with 8 bases remaining between them. This CDR3 has 12 residues. Looked up from germline, CDR1 is SQVTM and CDR2 is ANQGSEA. CDR3 nucleotides: TGCAGCGTTGAGGGTAGTAAAGAGACCCAGTACTTC. Encoded protein: CSVEGSKETQYF.

This clonotype was detected many times. The chain employs TRBV3-1 and TRBJ2-6; TRBD1 aligns across 9 bases. This CDR3 comprises 20 residues. In germline, CDR1 is LGHDT, CDR2 YNNKEL (reference sequence). V shed 3 bases, J shed 0 bases, and the junction held 12 bases outside the gene matches. The CDR3 here is CASSQGLGQGSSSGANVLTF. As DNA, the CDR3 is TGTGCCAGCAGCCAGGGACTCGGACAGGGGAGTTCCTCTGGGGCCAACGTCCTGACTTTC. The entire variable domain, with the rest obtained from reference TRBV3-1 and TRBJ2-6, is as follows: DTAVSQTPKYLVTQMGNDKSIKCEQNLGHDTMYWYKQDSKKFLKIMFSYNNKELIINETVPNRFSPKSPDKAHLNLHINSLELGDSAVYFCASSQGLGQGSSSGANVLTFGAGSRLTVL.

The gene calls are TRBV7-9 and TRBJ1-5; D is ambiguous. CDR3 size: 18 residues. V lost 6 bases and J lost 2, with 23 bases in between. The V gene's germline CDR1 is SEHNR and CDR2 FQNEAQ (reference sequence). CDR3: CASRYHLPGEDGNQPQHF. As DNA, the CDR3 is TGTGCCAGCAGGTACCACCTCCCCGGGGAGGACGGCAATCAGCCCCAGCATTTT.

The chain employs TRBV9 and TRBJ1-2; D is ambiguous. Trimming took 4 bases from V and 2 from J, leaving 15 bases between them. This CDR3 has 15 residues. The germline V gene has CDR1 SGDLS and CDR2 YYNGEE. The CDR3 protein is CASSLTMDGNYGYTF. CDR3 bases: TGTGCCAGCAGCCTAACCATGGACGGGAACTATGGCTACACCTTC.

The chain has TRBV20-1 and TRBJ2-4; a weak D match, TRBD1 (6 bases). This CDR3 spans 15 amino acids. In germline, CDR1 is DFQATT, CDR2 SNEGSKA (reference sequence). V gave up 3 bases and J gave up 3 bases, with 15 bases separating them. The CDR3 loop reads CSASRQVLDKNIQYF. The CDR3 DNA sequence: TGCAGTGCTAGCCGACAGGTCTTAGACAAAAACATTCAGTACTTC.

This chain connects TRBV2 to TRBJ2-1, with 9 positions matching TRBD1. Germline CDR1 reads SNHLY; CDR2 reads FYNNEI. The CDR3 covers 14 residues. The ends lost 6 bases at V and 4 bases at J; junction bases unmatched: 4. The CDR3 spells CASRGQGPYNEQFF. The CDR3 DNA follows: TGTGCCAGCAGAGGACAGGGGCCGTACAATGAGCAGTTCTTC.

This clonotype was detected a few times. The chain links TRBV7-2 to TRBJ2-1; 7 bases fit TRBD2. CDR3 size: 16 residues. CDR1 is SGHTA, CDR2 FQGNSA, per germline. V lost 1 base and J lost 2; bases outside the gene matches: 5. The CDR3 reads CASSLGPSGPYNEQFF. Written as DNA, the CDR3 is TGTGCCAGCAGCTTAGGGCCTAGCGGCCCCTACAATGAGCAGTTCTTC.

The genes are TRBV6-5 and TRBJ1-2; D is unclear. This CDR3 comprises 13 residues. Between the trimmed V and J ends, which lost 2 bases and 4 bases, there was a span of 8 bases. CDR1 is MNHEY and CDR2 is SVGAGI in the germline V gene. CDR3 sequence (DNA): TGTGCCAGCAGTTACAGAGGGATCTATGGCTACACCTTC. It yields the protein CASSYRGIYGYTF.

The table lists this clonotype with a few counts. Given a much more abundant clone one base away, this may be a read error. The chain links TRBV5-1 to TRBJ2-5; D ambiguous. The end of the DNA fits TRBJ2-1 better, so the J call may be wrong. The CDR3 sequence is 12 residues long. CDR1 and CDR2 from the germline V gene are SGHRS and YFSETQ. The CDR3 spells CASSLFQETQFF. DNA of the CDR3: TGCGCCAGCAGCTTGTTCCAAGAGACCCAGTTCTTC.

This clonotype was counted between two and nine times. CDR3 amino acids: CASSQPTGNGYGYTF. Written as DNA, the CDR3 is TGCGCCAGCAGCCAACCAACAGGGAACGGCTATGGCTACACCTTC. The gene calls are TRBV4-1 and TRBJ1-2, with D possibly being TRBD1 (6 bases). The CDR3 has 15 residues. Germline values: CDR1 MGHRA, CDR2 YSYEKL. The V and J ends lost 2 bases and 4 bases respectively, with 14 bases between them.

A remark on this clonotype: Just one base apart from a much larger clone, this may be a read error. The V gene is TRBV12-3 or TRBV12-4, the J gene TRBJ2-3; 8 nucleotides line up with TRBD2. CDR3 size: 16 residues. CDR3 region: CASSDPSGPSTDAQYF. The CDR3 bases are TGTGCCAGCAGTGATCCTAGCGGGCCTTCCACAGATGCGCAGTATTTT.

This clonotype was recorded many times. DNA for the CDR3: TGTGCCAGCACCCGGACTAGTGGGGAGACCCAGTACTTC. The encoded protein is CASTRTSGETQYF. The chain links TRBV12-3 or TRBV12-4 to TRBJ2-5; 7 bases fit TRBD2. Germline trimming cut 7 bases from V and 5 bases from J; bases unmatched to any gene: 7. CDR3 length: 13 amino acids.

The rearrangement joins TRBV5-6 to TRBJ1-1, with 8 bases fitting TRBD1. Losses at the gene ends were 2 bases for V and 3 bases for J; bases not matched to a gene: 18. The CDR3 runs to 19 residues. The V gene's germline CDR1 is SGHDT and CDR2 YYEEEE. CDR3 sequence: CASSFSTRTGQTGHTEAFF. Here the CDR3 DNA reads TGTGCCAGCAGCTTCTCTACTAGGACAGGGCAAACCGGGCACACTGAAGCTTTCTTT.

The chain carries TRBV10-3 and TRBJ2-7; 11 bases align to TRBD1. CDR1 is ENHRY, CDR2 SYGVKD, per germline. With 9 bases clipped from V and 5 bases from J, the junction kept 3 bases outside the gene matches. The length of the CDR3 is 12 residues. The CDR3 loop is CAIGTGGNEQYF. The CDR3 DNA is TGTGCCATAGGGACAGGGGGGAACGAGCAGTACTTC.

This clonotype has only a few counts. The genes are TRBV9 and TRBJ2-3; perhaps D is TRBD1 or TRBD2 (5 bases each). The CDR3 is 15 residues long. V was shortened by 0 bases and J by 4 bases, with 12 bases between the two germline ends. CDR1 SGDLS and CDR2 YYNGEE come from the germline V gene. CDR3 bases: TGTGCCAGCAGCGTAGATCGGGACGGAGCAGATACGCAGTATTTT. Protein: CASSVDRDGADTQYF.

V and J are TRBV29-1 and TRBJ1-2; D gene uncertain. Trimming removed 0 bases from V and 1 base from J, with 6 bases in between. The germline CDR1 and CDR2 sequences are SQVTM and ANQGSEA. The CDR3 consists of 13 residues. This CDR3 is CSVEERDNYGYTF. The CDR3 region has the DNA TGCAGCGTTGAAGAAAGGGATAACTATGGCTACACCTTC.

A note on this clonotype: Relative to the germline gene, one junction end is altered; a read error may explain this. The chain recombines TRBV7-2 with TRBJ2-1, with TRBD1 identical over 7 bases. CDR3 size: 14 residues. The germline V gene encodes CDR1 SGHTA and CDR2 FQGNSA. CDR3 bases: TGTGCCAGCAGCTTGAACAGGGGCAACAATGGGCAGTTCTTC. As protein: CASSLNRGNNGQFF.

This sequence joins TRBV30 and TRBJ1-4; weak D call: TRBD1 (6 bases). CDR3 length: 14 amino acids. Deletions cut 4 bases from V and 3 bases from J, with 12 bases between. Per the germline V gene, CDR1 is GTSNPN and CDR2 is SVGIG (reference sequence). The CDR3 sequence: CAWTQGSANEKLFF. CDR3 nucleotide sequence: TGTGCCTGGACTCAGGGGTCAGCTAATGAAAAACTGTTTTTT.

The chain joins TRBV20-1 to TRBJ1-4; D is undetermined. V lost 6 bases and J 8 bases, leaving 16 bases between the germline ends. The V gene's germline CDR1 is DFQATT and CDR2 SNEGSKA (reference sequence). The CDR3 is 13 amino acids. The CDR3 is CSAPGPGGEKLFF. CDR3 nucleotide sequence: TGCAGTGCACCTGGCCCAGGCGGGGAAAAACTGTTTTTT.

The chain couples TRBV6-5 to TRBJ1-6, with D maybe TRBD1 (6 bases). The V gene lost 0 bases and the J gene lost 0 bases, with 15 bases spanning the gap. The CDR3 has 19 residues. Germline V lookup: CDR1 MNHEY, CDR2 SVGAGI. Written as DNA, the CDR3 is TGTGCCAGCAGTTACTCCCTGGGAGGGACAAGCTCCTATAATTCACCCCTCCACTTT. Its translation: CASSYSLGGTSSYNSPLHF.

The V and J genes are TRBV10-3 and TRBJ1-5; 8 positions match TRBD1. Per germline, CDR1 ENHRY and CDR2 SYGVKD. Trimming cost V 2 bases and J 5 bases; bases outside gene matches: 2. The CDR3 covers 14 residues. The CDR3 region has the DNA TGTGCCATCAGTGAGGGACAGGGCCATCAGCCCCAGCATTTT. Its protein product is CAISEGQGHQPQHF.

This chain uses TRBV28 with TRBJ2-4; 7 positions match TRBD1. The end of the DNA fits TRBJ2-7 better, so the J call may be wrong. The CDR3 has 15 residues. Germline CDR1 and CDR2: MDHEN and SYDVKM. CDR3 protein: CASSNPGQSSYEQYF. The DNA for the CDR3 is TGTGCCAGCAGCAACCCGGGACAGTCTTCTTACGAGCAGTACTTC.

Points on this clonotype: A read error may produce the germline difference seen at one junction end. The chain employs TRBV5-5 and TRBJ2-3, with D perhaps matching TRBD1 (5 bases). The CDR3 has 16 residues. From germline, CDR1 is SGHKS and CDR2 YYEKEE (reference sequence). CDR3 protein: CASSLGGQGNTDAQYF. Written as DNA, the CDR3 is TGTGCCAGCAGCTTGGGGGGCCAAGGTAACACAGATGCGCAGTATTTT.

CDR3: CASSTGGHGYTF. The DNA of the CDR3 is TGCGCCAGCAGCACCGGGGGCCATGGCTACACCTTC. This sequence joins TRBV5-1 and TRBJ1-2; D is perhaps TRBD1 (6 bases). With 4 bases removed from V and 6 bases from J, the gap between germline ends came to 10 bases. The germline gives CDR1 SGHRS, CDR2 YFSETQ. This CDR3 has 12 amino acids.